This TCR beta chain was identified during a study of OX40 agonist ivuxolimab in advanced cancers. TCRdb's copy holds only in-frame clones and misses some; the assay was immunoSEQ multiplex PCR. This table holds more than 55,000 clones, about four fifths found once. Concerning this clone: The sample holds other DNA sequences that translate to the same CDR3.

Trimming took 3 bases from V and 4 from J, leaving 7 bases between them. This CDR3 comprises 12 residues. Germline lookup yields CDR1 SGDLS and CDR2 YYNGEE. Sample: CD4+ or CD8+ T cells sorted from blood, taken in a trial of the OX40 agonist ivuxolimab. This clonotype was obtained from an adult with an advanced solid tumor such as melanoma, head and neck, liver or kidney cancer. The gene calls are TRBV9 and TRBJ1-2; D not resolved. This CDR3 is CASSEPIYGYTF. CDR3 bases: TGTGCCAGCAGCGAACCGATCTATGGCTACACCTTC.